The clone carrying this TCR beta chain was detected once. The antigen is unknown. A junction end diverges from the germline sequence, so it may reflect a read error. The germline gives CDR1 SGHVS, CDR2 FQNEAQ. CDR3 length: 15 residues. These data originate in a study of T cell repertoires in cytomegalovirus infection. Looking at the study overall: CMV infection plus the matching HLA type was flagged by public TCR beta signatures.

TCRdb re-derived calls from the reads in MiXCR, one entry per CDR3 protein. Among 650,000 to 850,000 distinct CDR3 sequences listed, under 35% were seen once. Study outcomes and limitations: Accumulated public TCR beta family frequency recognized individuals carrying CMV together with the relevant HLA. HLA-C-restricted CMV-specific TCR beta clonotypes were dominant in the ex vivo response.

The sequences come from cultured CD8+ T cells from PBMCs, collected from culture after CMV antigen stimulation. This clonotype was sampled from a human donor in good health (CMV status not recorded). Some clones in this sample may be carry-over from other donors' samples. V gene TRBV7-8 combines with J gene TRBJ1-5; no reliable D call. For the CDR3, the DNA is TGTGCCAGCAGCTCTCTACTCGGGAGCAATCAGCCCCAGCTTTTT. It translates to CASSSLLGSNQPQLF.